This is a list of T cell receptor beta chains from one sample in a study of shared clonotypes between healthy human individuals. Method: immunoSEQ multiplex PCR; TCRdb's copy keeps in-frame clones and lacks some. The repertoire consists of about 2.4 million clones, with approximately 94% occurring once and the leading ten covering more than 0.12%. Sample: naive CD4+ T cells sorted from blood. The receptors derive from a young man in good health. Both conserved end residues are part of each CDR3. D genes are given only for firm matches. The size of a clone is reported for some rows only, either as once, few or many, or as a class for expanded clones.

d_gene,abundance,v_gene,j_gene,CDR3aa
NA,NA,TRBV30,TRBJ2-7,CAWSGQTYEQYF
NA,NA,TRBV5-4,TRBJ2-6,CASSPHLEANVLTF
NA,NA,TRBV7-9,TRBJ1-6,CASSLARAGNNSPLHF
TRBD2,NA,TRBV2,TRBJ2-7,CASIPGGVERRYEQYF
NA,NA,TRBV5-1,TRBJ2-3,CASSLGGGAADTQYF
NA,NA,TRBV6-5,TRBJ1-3,CASSYSPGISGNTIYF
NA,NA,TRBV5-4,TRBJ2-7,CASSRGFGAAYEQYF
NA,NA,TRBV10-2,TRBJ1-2,CASSELYGYTF
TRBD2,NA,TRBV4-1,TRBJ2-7,CASSQGGLAGWYEQYF
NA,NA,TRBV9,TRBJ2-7,CASSVDVGEQYF
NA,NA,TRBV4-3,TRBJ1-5,CASSQDRNGKGPQHF
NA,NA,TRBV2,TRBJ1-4,CASTTGGGRNEKLFF
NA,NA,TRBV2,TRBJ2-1,CASSEAQLNNEQFF
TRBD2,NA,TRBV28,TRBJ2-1,CASSFRGRAPTNNEQFF
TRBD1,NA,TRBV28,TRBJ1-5,CASRTGGNQPQHF
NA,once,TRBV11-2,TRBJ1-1,CASSFGLEAFF
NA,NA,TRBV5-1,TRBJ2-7,CASTPGLLSTHEQYF
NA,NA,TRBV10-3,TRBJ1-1,CATSSLTRGTEAFF
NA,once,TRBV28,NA,CASSPSIPPYEQYF
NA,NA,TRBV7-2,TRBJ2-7,CASSLGGGLEGNEQYF
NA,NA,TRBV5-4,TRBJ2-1,CASSSMNEQFF
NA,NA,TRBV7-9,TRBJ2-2,CASSRDVANTGELFF
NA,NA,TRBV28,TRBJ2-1,CASSLPGIYNEQFF
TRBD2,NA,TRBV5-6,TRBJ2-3,CASSLEAGGTDTQYF
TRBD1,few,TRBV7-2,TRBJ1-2,CASSPDRNYGYTF
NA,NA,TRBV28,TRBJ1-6,CASSPLGSPLHF
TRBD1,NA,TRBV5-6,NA,CASSLAGGSANSYEQYF
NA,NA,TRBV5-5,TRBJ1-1,CASSSRLGGTEAFF
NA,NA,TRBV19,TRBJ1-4,CASSITGMEKLFF
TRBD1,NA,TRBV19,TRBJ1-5,CATRTGKNYQPQHF
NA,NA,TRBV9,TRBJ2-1,CASSVGFVAKGEQFF
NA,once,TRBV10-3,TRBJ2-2,CAISELAGVRELFF
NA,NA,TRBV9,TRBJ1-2,CASSVGQSNYGYTF
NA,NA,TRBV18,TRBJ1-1,CASSKDRNTEAFF
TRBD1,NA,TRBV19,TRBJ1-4,CASSGTGVREKLFF
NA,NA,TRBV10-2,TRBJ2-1,CASTSSGSNEQFF
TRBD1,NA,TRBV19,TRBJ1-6,CASSITDRGFNSPLHF
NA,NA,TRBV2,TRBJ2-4,CASSEATKTKNIQYF
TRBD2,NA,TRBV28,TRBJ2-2,CASSFNGGGAGELFF
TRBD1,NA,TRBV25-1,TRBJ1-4,CASSARTGSNEKLFF
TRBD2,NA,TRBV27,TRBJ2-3,CASSLVVTSGTDTQYF
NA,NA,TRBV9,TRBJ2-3,CASSDPYTDTQYF
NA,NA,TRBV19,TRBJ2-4,CASSKGVLAKNIQYF
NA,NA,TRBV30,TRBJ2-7,CAWSPGHRSGGQYF
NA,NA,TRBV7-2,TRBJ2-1,CASSLVYGNEQFF
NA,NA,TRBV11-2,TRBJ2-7,CASSPEQGDPTYEQYF
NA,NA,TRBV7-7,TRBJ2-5,CASSLTVQETQYF
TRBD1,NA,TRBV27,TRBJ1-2,CASTNTRTGSPNYGYTF
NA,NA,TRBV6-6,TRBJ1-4,CAVPVGEAGEKLFF
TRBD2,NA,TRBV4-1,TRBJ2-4,CASSQAPFPGLAGYLGKNIQYF
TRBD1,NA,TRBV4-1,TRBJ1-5,CASSQVLGQGAFGNQPQHF
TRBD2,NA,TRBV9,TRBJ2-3,CASSSGLAGPSTDTQYF
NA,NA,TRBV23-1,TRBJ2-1,CGQQRTSAFNEQFF
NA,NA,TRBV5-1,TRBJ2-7,CASRTEAIPSYEQYF
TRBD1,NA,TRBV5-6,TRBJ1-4,CASSFGTGLNEKLFF
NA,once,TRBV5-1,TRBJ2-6,CASSLWYSGANVLTF
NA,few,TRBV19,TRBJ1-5,CASSSSWTATNQPQHF
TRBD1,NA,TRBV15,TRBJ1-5,CATSPNPTTQGAGTDLGSNQPQHF